Below, 12 T cell receptor beta chains from the same sample are listed, as sequenced in a study of blood T cell repertoires in COVID-19. The repertoire was sequenced with immunoSEQ multiplex PCR; TCRdb's copy has only in-frame clones and lacks some. The table lists 150,000 to 200,000 clones, about 80% of them singletons. Input material: peripheral blood. The receptor source for this set is a human donor with acute or convalescent COVID-19. The donor label of this sample is uncertain.

This clone has only one observation. The chain recombines TRBV5-1 with TRBJ2-7; 8 bases are a match to TRBD1. This CDR3 has 15 amino acids. The germline V gene has CDR1 SGHRS and CDR2 YFSETQ. Unmatched junction bases numbered 4, after V lost 1 base and J lost 1 base. CDR3 bases: TGCGCCAGCAGCTTGCAGGGGGCGAGGTCCTACGAGCAGTACTTC. It encodes CASSLQGARSYEQYF.

This clone has just a few counts. This chain uses TRBV30 with TRBJ2-2; TRBD2 matches 12 bases. The V and J ends lost 5 bases and 4 bases, in that order; junction bases with no gene match: 2. Germline V gene data show CDR1 as GTSNPN and CDR2 as SVGIG (reference sequence). The CDR3 runs 14 residues. The CDR3 region has the DNA TGTGCCTGGGGACTAGCGGGAACCACCGGGGAGCTGTTTTTT. Translating gives CAWGLAGTTGELFF.

The DNA of the CDR3 is TGTGCCAGCAGCCAAGAGCGGATCCAGCCGTATGGCGAGCAGTACTTC. It codes for CASSQERIQPYGEQYF. The chain uses TRBV4-2 and TRBJ2-7; D is ambiguous. The CDR3 runs 16 residues. V shed 0 bases and J shed 6 bases, with 18 bases lying between them. CDR1 and CDR2 from the germline V gene are LGHNA and YNFKEQ.

The chain recombines TRBV2 with TRBJ1-6; weak D call: TRBD1 (5 bases). The CDR3 runs 14 residues. Germline CDR1 and CDR2: SNHLY and FYNNEI. Trimming cost V 11 bases and J 0 bases, with 11 bases left between them. This CDR3 is CAGTTSSYNSPLHF. In DNA, the CDR3 is TGTGCCGGGACTACTAGCTCCTATAATTCACCCCTCCACTTT.

The chain couples TRBV5-8 to TRBJ1-1, with D possibly matching TRBD1 (6 bases). The CDR3 has 13 residues. Between the trimmed V and J ends, which lost 6 bases and 0 bases, there was a span of 9 bases. Per the germline V gene, CDR1 is SGHTS and CDR2 is YDEGEE. This chain's CDR3 is CASTDSLNTEAFF. The CDR3 region has the DNA TGTGCCAGCACGGACAGCCTGAACACTGAAGCTTTCTTT.

CDR3 in DNA: TGTGCCAGCAGCTTCCTCGGGGTAGCGGGGGGAGATACGCAGTATTTT. This codes for CASSFLGVAGGDTQYF. V and J are TRBV2 and TRBJ2-3; the match to TRBD2 covers 10 bases. V gave up 6 bases and J gave up 5 bases; unmatched junction bases: 11. The CDR3 consists of 16 residues. Germline values: CDR1 SNHLY, CDR2 FYNNEI.

The chain has TRBV4-2 and TRBJ2-1, with D possibly being TRBD2 (6 bases). The CDR3 runs to 17 residues. CDR1 is LGHNA, CDR2 YNFKEQ, per germline. V dropped 1 base and J dropped 3 bases, with 16 bases sitting between them. The CDR3 coding sequence is TGTGCCAGCAGCCAAGCGAACTGGCGGGACGGCTACAATGAGCAGTTCTTC. As protein: CASSQANWRDGYNEQFF.

This clone appeared a single time. Here the CDR3 reads CAWSTGFYEQYF. CDR3 DNA: TGTGCCTGGAGCACGGGGTTCTACGAGCAGTACTTC. The chain recombines TRBV30 with TRBJ2-7, with D possibly being TRBD2 (5 bases). V was trimmed by 3 bases and J by 3 bases, leaving 9 bases between them. Germline V gives CDR1 GTSNPN, CDR2 SVGIG (reference sequence). There are 12 residues in the CDR3. The whole variable domain, remainder taken from reference TRBV30 and TRBJ2-7, is SQTIHQWPATLVQPVGSPLSLECTVEGTSNPNLYWYRQAAGRGLQLLFYSVGIGQISSEVPQNLSASRPQDRQFILSSKKLLLSDSGFYLCAWSTGFYEQYFGPGTRLTVT.

The V gene is TRBV6-1, the J gene TRBJ2-1; TRBD2 aligns across 8 bases. This CDR3 has 14 amino acids. Germline V CDR1 and CDR2: MNHNS, SASEGT. After removal of 0 bases from V and 12 bases from J, the junction contained 7 bases not matched to a gene. CDR3 region: CASSEAGTRLPQFF. The CDR3 region has the DNA TGTGCCAGCAGTGAAGCAGGGACTAGGTTACCGCAGTTCTTC.

The chain joins TRBV30 to TRBJ1-2; D uncertain. Looked up from germline, CDR1 is GTSNPN and CDR2 is SVGIG (reference sequence). V lost 3 bases and J lost 0, with 8 bases in between. CDR3 length equals 13 residues. The CDR3 DNA reads as TGTGCCTGGAGACCTACAGCTAACTATGGCTACACCTTC. This gives the protein CAWRPTANYGYTF.

This clone was seen more than once but under ten times. The chain has TRBV27 and TRBJ1-1; maybe TRBD1 (6 bases). Germline CDR1 and CDR2: MNHEY and SMNVEV (reference sequence). This CDR3 has 14 residues. The ends were cut back, 10 bases at V and 5 bases at J, with 20 bases in the middle. In nucleotides, the CDR3 is TGTGCCACAGCAGAATTTAGGGGGACAACTGAAGCTTTCTTT. Its protein is CATAEFRGTTEAFF.

This chain connects TRBV12-3 or TRBV12-4 to TRBJ2-5; tentatively, D is TRBD2 (6 bases). Trimming cost V 5 bases and J 3 bases, with 10 bases left between them. The CDR3 runs 13 residues. CDR3 in DNA: TGTGCCAGCAGTCCCCGACTAGAAGAGACCCAGTACTTC. It encodes CASSPRLEETQYF.